The 8 T cell receptor beta chains listed next were all sequenced from one sample in a study of cytomegalovirus exposure and HLA in healthy donors. Use of 60 Vbeta and 13 Jbeta primers characterized the PCR. Repertoires were generated with immunoSEQ multiplex PCR, while TCRdb's copy carries only in-frame clones and drops some. The table shows about 140,000 clones, with about 84% occurring only once. Material: PBMCs. The receptors originated from a woman aged 18-35 years in good health and CMV-seropositive.

This clone was observed once. The CDR3 is CASSVLEVRGPEQFF. The CDR3 coding sequence is TGTGCCAGCAGTGTCCTCGAAGTTAGGGGGCCTGAGCAGTTCTTC. The chain has TRBV2 and TRBJ2-1; 7 bases are shared with TRBD1. In germline, CDR1 is SNHLY, CDR2 FYNNEI. The length of the CDR3 is 15 residues. J gave up 9 bases and V 4 bases, and 12 bases lay outside the gene matches.

This clone was detected only a few times. The rearrangement links TRBV6-1 to TRBJ2-7; possibly TRBD2 for D (5 bases). V lost 0 bases, J lost 0 bases, and 12 bases lay in between. Germline-derived CDR1 and CDR2 are MNHNS and SASEGT. The CDR3 consists of 16 residues. The CDR3 sequence is CASSEALQSGSYEQYF. The CDR3 DNA is TGTGCCAGCAGTGAAGCGTTACAGAGCGGCTCCTACGAGCAGTACTTC.

The chain couples TRBV5-6 to TRBJ2-3, with 8 nucleotides matching TRBD1. Germline CDR1 is SGHDT and CDR2 is YYEEEE. The CDR3 extends over 16 amino acids. Trimming removed 4 bases from V and 1 base from J; junction bases left unmatched: 8. CDR3 region: CASSGWTGYGTDTQYF. For the CDR3, the DNA is TGTGCCAGCAGCGGGTGGACAGGGTATGGCACAGATACGCAGTATTTT. Variable domain in full (rest from reference TRBV5-6 and TRBJ2-3): DAGVTQSPTHLIKTRGQQVTLRCSPKSGHDTVSWYQQALGQGPQFIFQYYEEEERQRGNFPDRFSGHQFPNYSSELNVNALLLGDSALYLCASSGWTGYGTDTQYFGPGTRLTVL.

The V gene is TRBV30, the J gene TRBJ1-2; 9 bases agree with TRBD1. The germline CDR1 and CDR2 sequences are GTSNPN and SVGIG (reference sequence). The ends lost 5 bases at V and 3 bases at J; junction bases unmatched: 1. The CDR3 is 12 amino acids. This CDR3 is CAWGDRDYGYTF. DNA of the CDR3: TGTGCCTGGGGGGACAGGGACTATGGCTACACCTTC.

This chain joins TRBV10-3 and TRBJ2-5; TRBD2 matches at 7 bases. The CDR3 has 13 amino acids. Germline assignment: CDR1 ENHRY and CDR2 SYGVKD. Trimming took 4 bases from V and 3 from J; bases not matched to a gene: 2. CDR3 region: CAISGLAKETQYF. For the CDR3, the DNA is TGTGCCATCAGTGGACTAGCCAAAGAGACCCAGTACTTC.

This rearrangement joins TRBV5-1 to TRBJ2-1; unclear D gene. The CDR3 runs to 12 residues. With 4 bases removed from V and 7 bases from J, the gap between germline ends came to 9 bases. Germline assignment: CDR1 SGHRS and CDR2 YFSETQ. CDR3 sequence: CASSPNSNEQFF. As DNA, the CDR3 is TGCGCCAGCAGCCCCAACTCGAATGAGCAGTTCTTC.

The chain carries TRBV5-4 and TRBJ1-1; TRBD1 might be the D (5 bases). Trimming removed 3 bases from V and 5 bases from J, with 11 bases in between. The CDR3 is 13 amino acids. The germline V gene encodes CDR1 SGHNT and CDR2 YYREEE (reference sequence). The CDR3 spells CASSWRGVTEAFF. Here the CDR3 DNA reads TGTGCCAGCAGCTGGAGGGGCGTGACTGAAGCTTTCTTT.

The chain is built from TRBV19 and TRBJ1-5; 7 bases are shared with TRBD1. CDR3 length equals 17 residues. V trimming: 4 bases; J trimming: 8 bases; junction bases outside the gene matches: 17. CDR1 is LNHDA, CDR2 SQIVND, per germline (reference sequence). The CDR3 loop is CASSKGAGTDRREPQHF. The CDR3 coding sequence is TGTGCCAGTAGTAAGGGGGCCGGGACAGATCGTCGGGAGCCCCAGCATTTT.